This record looks at one TCR beta chain sequence and its context. The data derive from a study of blood T cell repertoires in COVID-19. Study summary: From T cells, B-cell-depleted T cells, or PBMCs came the material, which was cDNA or gDNA.

Between the trimmed V and J ends, which lost 5 bases and 0 bases, there was a span of 8 bases. This CDR3 is built from 13 residues. Germline assignment: CDR1 LNHDA and CDR2 SQIVND (reference sequence). In the source study's methods: Reference gene primer amplification in the assay estimated nucleated cell counts. The repertoire was sequenced with immunoSEQ multiplex PCR; TCRdb's copy has only in-frame clones and lacks some. V, J and clone size were drawn from that table, and D and trimming were deduced from the DNA. The data contain approximately 120,000 clones, about 83% of them singletons. The chain uses TRBV19 and TRBJ2-7; D unresolved. The receptor was derived from a human donor in a cohort sampled during active COVID-19. The sequencing input was peripheral blood. The CDR3 loop is CASSSVDSYEQYF. The CDR3 region has the DNA TGTGCCAGTAGTTCGGTCGACTCCTACGAGCAGTACTTC. Using reference TRBV19 and TRBJ2-7 for the parts outside the CDR3, the full variable domain is DGGITQSPKYLFRKEGQNVTLSCEQNLNHDAMYWYRQDPGQGLRLIYYSQIVNDFQKGDIAEGYSVSREKKESFPLTVTSAQKNPTAFYLCASSSVDSYEQYFGPGTRLTVT.